This is a list of T cell receptor beta chains from one sample in a study of blood T cell repertoires in COVID-19. Measured with immunoSEQ multiplex PCR; TCRdb has only the in-frame clones, and not every one. The sample has approximately 28,000 clones; about 75% are singletons. What was sequenced was peripheral blood. Receptors were obtained from an older man with active or convalescent COVID-19. Each CDR3 is given with its conserved first and last residue. The D gene is left open where the match is weak.

j_call | d_call | v_call | cdr3_nt | cdr3_aa
TRBJ2-2 | - | TRBV11-2 | TGTGCCAGCAGCCCGCGACAGAGAACGAACACCGGGGAGCTGTTTTTT | CASSPRQRTNTGELFF
TRBJ2-3 | TRBD2 | TRBV24-1 | TGTGCCACCTCCTCTGGGACGCTAGCGGGAGGGCCTAGCACAGATACGCAGTATTTT | CATSSGTLAGGPSTDTQYF
TRBJ1-2 | - | TRBV3-1/TRBV3-2 | TGTGCCAGCAGCCACGGGGGAGGGGGCTATGGCTACACCTTC | CASSHGGGGYGYTF
TRBJ2-3 | - | TRBV4-1 | TGCGCCAGCAGCCCCATATCTGGGGCGTGGACAGATACGCAGTATTTT | CASSPISGAWTDTQYF
TRBJ1-4 | - | TRBV7-2 | TGTGCCAGCAGACCCGGAGGGTCCGCCCTCCCTCAACTGTTTTTT | CASRPGGSALPQLFF
TRBJ2-1 | - | TRBV6-6 | TGTGCCAGCAGTTACTCGAGTCTAGGGGAAAATGAGCAGTTCTTC | CASSYSSLGENEQFF
TRBJ1-2 | - | TRBV12-3/TRBV12-4 | TGTGCCAGCAGTCCCTCGGGGAGGGATGGCTACACCTTC | CASSPSGRDGYTF
TRBJ2-7 | TRBD1 | TRBV5-4 | TGTGCCAGCAGCTTTAGAAGGACAGGGGGCTACGAGCAGTACTTC | CASSFRRTGGYEQYF
TRBJ1-1 | - | TRBV12-3/TRBV12-4 | TGTGCCAGCAGAAGGGGATCGAACACTGAAGCTTTCTTT | CASRRGSNTEAFF
TRBJ2-2 | - | TRBV6-5 | TGTGCCAGCAGTTACTCGAAGAGGGCTACAGGGGAGCTGTTTTTT | CASSYSKRATGELFF
TRBJ2-7 | - | TRBV19 | TGTGCCAGTAGTCGACGGCAGGCCGGGGACGAGCAGTACTTC | CASSRRQAGDEQYF
TRBJ2-6 | - | TRBV4-3 | TGCGCCAGCAGTCAAGATCCTGCAGGCGACCCTTCTGGGGCCAACGTCCTGACTTTC | CASSQDPAGDPSGANVLTF